Listed below are T cell receptor beta chains from one sample, sequenced in a study of neoadjuvant anti-PD-1 for oral cavity cancer. The repertoire was sequenced with immunoSEQ multiplex PCR; TCRdb's copy has only in-frame clones and lacks some. This sample carries tens of thousands of clones, under 85% of them seen once, and the ten largest clones take around 2.6%. This specimen was PBMCs, taken before nivolumab (anti-PD-1) treatment. These receptors were taken from a person aged 35-80 years with oral cavity squamous cell carcinoma. CDR3s include the opening cysteine and the closing phenylalanine or tryptophan. The D gene is left open where the match is weak. Clone size is not always given. Where it is, it says once, few, many or a class for expanded clones.

-	TRBV11-2	TRBJ2-7	-	CASSLKAGRGEQYF	TGTGCCAGCAGCTTAAAAGCAGGAAGGGGCGAGCAGTACTTC
-	TRBV27	TRBJ2-5	-	CASSTLQGSPQETQYF	TGTGCCAGCAGCACTCTACAGGGTTCCCCTCAAGAGACCCAGTACTTC
-	TRBV6-6	TRBJ1-1	TRBD1	CASSYFNRGTEAFF	TGTGCCAGCAGTTACTTCAACAGGGGTACTGAAGCTTTCTTT
-	TRBV2	TRBJ2-2	-	CASSAWDSAGELFF	TGTGCCAGCAGCGCCTGGGACTCCGCCGGGGAGCTGTTTTTT
few	TRBV5-1	TRBJ1-4	-	CASSVGRGTNEKLFF	TGCGCCAGCAGCGTCGGCAGGGGCACTAATGAAAAACTGTTTTTT
-	TRBV18	TRBJ1-6	TRBD1	CASSPGQGNSPLHF	TGTGCCAGCTCCCCGGGACAGGGCAATTCACCCCTCCACTTT
-	TRBV19	TRBJ1-1	-	CASSIQTGMGNTEAFF	TGTGCCAGTAGTATACAAACAGGGATGGGAAACACTGAAGCTTTCTTT
-	TRBV18	TRBJ2-1	-	CASSPLGGTYNEQFF	TGTGCCAGCTCACCACTCGGGGGAACCTACAATGAGCAGTTCTTC
-	TRBV6-5	TRBJ1-6	TRBD1	CASSYQGTGNSPLHF	TGTGCCAGCAGTTACCAAGGGACAGGGAATTCACCCCTCCACTTT
-	TRBV5-4	TRBJ2-3	TRBD2	CASSPELLAPSTDTQYF	TGTGCCAGCAGCCCCGAGTTACTAGCGCCAAGCACAGATACGCAGTATTTT
-	TRBV5-1	TRBJ1-4	-	CASSSTGRREEKLFF	TGCGCCAGCAGTTCAACGGGAAGAAGAGAGGAAAAACTGTTTTTT
-	TRBV19	TRBJ1-1	-	CASSTARRTEAFF	TGTGCCAGTAGTACTGCCAGGAGGACTGAAGCTTTCTTT
-	TRBV5-1	TRBJ1-4	TRBD1	CASRPQGASEKLFF	TGCGCCAGCAGACCACAGGGGGCAAGTGAAAAACTGTTTTTT
-	TRBV2	TRBJ1-2	-	CASSENVRTF	TGTGCCAGCAGTGAAAACGTACGCACCTTC
few	TRBV28	TRBJ2-3	-	CASSSWGAGVTDTQYF	TGTGCCAGCAGTTCCTGGGGGGCAGGGGTGACAGATACGCAGTATTTT
-	TRBV28	TRBJ1-1	TRBD1	CASKLQGAPKPAFF	TGTGCCAGTAAGCTACAGGGGGCCCCCAAGCCAGCTTTCTTT
-	TRBV9	TRBJ2-2	TRBD2	CASSVAGSGGARELFF	TGTGCCAGCAGCGTAGCTGGTAGCGGGGGGGCCCGGGAGCTGTTTTTT
-	TRBV30	TRBJ1-6	-	CAWSLQGGGSPLHF	TGTGCCTGGAGCCTACAGGGTGGTGGTTCACCCCTCCACTTT
once	TRBV4-1	TRBJ2-1	TRBD2	CASGLAGGNEQFF	TGCGCCAGCGGACTAGCGGGGGGTAATGAGCAGTTCTTC
-	TRBV6-5	TRBJ1-2	-	CASSYADRSLYGYTF	TGTGCCAGCAGTTACGCCGACCGATCCCTCTATGGCTACACCTTC
few	TRBV27	TRBJ1-6	-	CASSLSTGARGSPLHF	TGTGCCAGCAGTTTATCCACGGGCGCTCGGGGTTCACCCCTCCACTTT
few	TRBV21-1	TRBJ1-1	-	CASSKDGGWNRPNTEAFF	TGTGCCAGCAGCAAAGACGGAGGGTGGAACAGACCGAACACTGAAGCTTTCTTT
-	TRBV7-8	TRBJ2-1	TRBD2	CASSSPGLGKYEQFF	TGTGCCAGCAGCTCTCCGGGACTAGGAAAATATGAGCAGTTCTTC
-	TRBV19	TRBJ2-5	TRBD2	CATGLAVQETQYF	TGTGCCACTGGACTAGCGGTACAAGAGACCCAGTACTTC
-	TRBV5-8	TRBJ2-7	-	CASSHYEQYF	TGTGCCAGCAGCCACTACGAGCAGTACTTC
-	TRBV19	TRBJ1-2	-	CASQQSGTGYGYTF	TGTGCCAGCCAACAATCCGGGACTGGTTATGGCTACACCTTC
-	TRBV5-1	TRBJ2-5	-	CASRPRGQETQYF	TGCGCCAGCAGGCCCCGGGGCCAAGAGACCCAGTACTTC
-	TRBV4-1	TRBJ1-5	-	CASSHVALRGRSNQPQHF	TGCGCCAGCAGCCACGTCGCGCTACGGGGGAGAAGCAATCAGCCCCAGCATTTT
few	TRBV28	TRBJ1-2	-	CASSPSGQGYGYTF	TGTGCCAGCAGCCCTTCGGGGCAGGGTTATGGCTACACCTTC